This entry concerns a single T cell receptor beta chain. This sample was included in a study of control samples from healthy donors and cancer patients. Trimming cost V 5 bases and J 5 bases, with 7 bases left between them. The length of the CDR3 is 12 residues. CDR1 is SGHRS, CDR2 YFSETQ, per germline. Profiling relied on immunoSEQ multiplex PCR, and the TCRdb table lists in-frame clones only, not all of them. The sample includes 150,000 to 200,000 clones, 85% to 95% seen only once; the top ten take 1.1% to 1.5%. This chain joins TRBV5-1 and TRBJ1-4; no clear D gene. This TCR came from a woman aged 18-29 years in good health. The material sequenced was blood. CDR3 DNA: TGCGCCAGCAGGCAGGAAAATGAAAAACTGTTTTTT. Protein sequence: CASRQENEKLFF.